These 14 T cell receptor beta chains came from one sample sequenced in a study of shared clonotypes between healthy human individuals. Repertoires were generated with immunoSEQ multiplex PCR, while TCRdb's copy carries only in-frame clones and drops some. The sample contains millions of clones, about 93% of which appear only once. Terminally differentiated effector memory CD45RA+ cells were left out of the naive CD8 fraction, which was CD45RO-negative and positively selected for CCR7. Sequences were obtained from naive CD8+ T cells from PBMCs. Receptors were obtained from a man younger than 35 in good health. Some clones in this sample may be carry-over from other donors' samples.

The chain combines TRBV5-6 with TRBJ1-1; tentative D call: TRBD1 (5 bases). The CDR3 is 16 residues long. Germline CDR1 and CDR2: SGHDT and YYEEEE. Trimming shortened V by 4 bases and J by 4 bases, and 20 bases separated the two germline ends. The CDR3 reads CASSLEIVAGITEAFF. The CDR3 region has the DNA TGTGCCAGCAGCCTGGAAATTGTGGCAGGGATCACTGAAGCTTTCTTT.

J is TRBJ2-7 and V is TRBV5-6; D uncertain. Germline-derived CDR1 and CDR2 are SGHDT and YYEEEE. CDR3 length equals 14 residues. V gave up 0 bases and J gave up 0 bases, with 7 bases separating them. CDR3 DNA sequence: TGTGCCAGCAGCTTGGAAGCCACCTCCTACGAGCAGTACTTC. Translated: CASSLEATSYEQYF. The whole variable domain, remainder taken from reference TRBV5-6 and TRBJ2-7, is DAGVTQSPTHLIKTRGQQVTLRCSPKSGHDTVSWYQQALGQGPQFIFQYYEEEERQRGNFPDRFSGHQFPNYSSELNVNALLLGDSALYLCASSLEATSYEQYFGPGTRLTVT.

The rearrangement joins TRBV7-2 to TRBJ2-7, with 7 nucleotides matching TRBD1. This CDR3 is built from 15 residues. The trim removed 1 base at V and 0 bases at J, leaving 3 bases unmatched. Per the germline V gene, CDR1 is SGHTA and CDR2 is FQGNSA. CDR3 bases: TGTGCCAGCAGCTTAGGGCAGGGGGTCTCCTACGAGCAGTACTTC. Protein product: CASSLGQGVSYEQYF.

This chain joins TRBV30 and TRBJ2-7; possible D gene TRBD1, 6 bases. CDR1 and CDR2 (germline): GTSNPN, SVGIG (reference sequence). CDR3 size: 14 residues. V gave up 5 bases and J gave up 5 bases, with 19 bases separating them. The CDR3 DNA sequence: TGTGCCTGGTCCTGGCAGGGGATAATCCACGAGCAGTACTTC. Protein product: CAWSWQGIIHEQYF.

The rearrangement uses TRBV27 and TRBJ2-2; D perhaps matches TRBD2 (7 bases). The germline V gene encodes CDR1 MNHEY and CDR2 SMNVEV (reference sequence). The ends were cut back, 2 bases at V and 4 bases at J, with 11 bases in the middle. The CDR3 covers 15 residues. The CDR3 DNA is TGTGCCAGCAGTTTAAGGGGGGGCTCCACCGGGGAGCTGTTTTTT. Translating gives CASSLRGGSTGELFF.

V and J are TRBV27 and TRBJ2-7; weak D call: TRBD2 (6 bases). CDR1 and CDR2 from the germline V gene are MNHEY and SMNVEV (reference sequence). Between the trimmed V and J ends, which lost 2 bases and 6 bases, there was a span of 20 bases. The CDR3 runs to 16 residues. The CDR3 is CASSLGGTVAVLEQYF. The CDR3 DNA follows: TGTGCCAGCAGTTTAGGAGGGACGGTAGCGGTTCTCGAGCAGTACTTC.

The genes are TRBV6-5 and TRBJ2-5, with D unclear. Germline V gene lookup returns CDR1 MNHEY and CDR2 SVGAGI. The length of the CDR3 is 16 residues. V lost 0 bases to trimming and J lost 4 bases, with 15 bases between them. CDR3 in amino acids: CASSYSGGIRGETQYF. The CDR3 nucleotides read TGTGCCAGCAGTTACTCGGGTGGGATTAGAGGAGAGACCCAGTACTTC.

The rearrangement joins TRBV12-5 to TRBJ2-2; 11 bases line up with TRBD2. Trimming removed 1 base from V and 1 base from J; junction bases left unmatched: 2. CDR1 and CDR2 from the germline V gene are LGHNT and FRNRAP. CDR3 length equals 17 residues. The DNA of the CDR3 is TGTGCTAGTGGTTTGGCGGGACTAGCGGAGAACACCGGGGAGCTGTTTTTT. As protein: CASGLAGLAENTGELFF.

V and J are TRBV5-1 and TRBJ2-1, with D tentatively TRBD2 (5 bases). The CDR3 contains 17 residues. Trimming stripped 0 bases from V and 0 bases from J, with 13 bases between. In germline, CDR1 is SGHRS, CDR2 YFSETQ. The CDR3 DNA sequence: TGCGCCAGCAGCTTGGGGCGGGTCCTGAGCTCCTACAATGAGCAGTTCTTC. This sequence encodes CASSLGRVLSSYNEQFF.

This chain uses TRBV4-3 with TRBJ2-1, with D perhaps matching TRBD2 (6 bases). The CDR3 covers 13 residues. V lost 1 base to trimming and J lost 9 bases, with 10 bases between them. CDR1 and CDR2 from the germline V gene are LGHNA and YSLEER. The CDR3 here is CASSQGTSSEQFF. The CDR3 region has the DNA TGCGCCAGCAGCCAAGGAACTAGCAGTGAGCAGTTCTTC.

The genes are TRBV7-9 and TRBJ2-7, with 8 bases that match TRBD1. V lost 5 bases to trimming and J lost 4 bases; unmatched junction nucleotides: 7. Germline values: CDR1 SEHNR, CDR2 FQNEAQ (reference sequence). The CDR3 has 14 amino acids. The CDR3 coding sequence is TGTGCCAGCAGCCAGAACGGACAGGGATACGAGCAGTACTTC. Encoded protein: CASSQNGQGYEQYF.

The V call is TRBV28, the J call TRBJ1-3; the D gene is possibly TRBD1 (5 bases). V dropped 3 bases and J dropped 4 bases, with 13 bases sitting between them. The CDR3 is made up of 15 amino acids. The germline gives CDR1 MDHEN, CDR2 SYDVKM. CDR3 region: CASSLPTGRGNTIYF. CDR3 sequence (DNA): TGTGCCAGCAGTTTGCCTACGGGGCGGGGAAACACCATATATTTT.

The chain has TRBV27 and TRBJ2-7; 10 bases line up with TRBD1. V lost 6 bases and J lost 3; bases outside the gene matches: 8. The V gene's germline CDR1 is MNHEY and CDR2 SMNVEV (reference sequence). The CDR3 runs 15 residues. This CDR3 reads CASSPMGTGDYEQYF. The CDR3 DNA reads as TGTGCCAGCAGCCCAATGGGGACAGGGGACTACGAGCAGTACTTC.

V usage is TRBV7-2 and J usage is TRBJ2-7; 9 nucleotides agree with TRBD2. V gave up 5 bases and J gave up 11 bases; unmatched junction bases: 10. Germline CDR1 SGHTA, CDR2 FQGNSA. The CDR3 runs to 13 residues. The CDR3 spells CASSTLAGPDKYF. CDR3 sequence (DNA): TGTGCCAGCAGCACTCTAGCGGGACCCGATAAGTACTTC.